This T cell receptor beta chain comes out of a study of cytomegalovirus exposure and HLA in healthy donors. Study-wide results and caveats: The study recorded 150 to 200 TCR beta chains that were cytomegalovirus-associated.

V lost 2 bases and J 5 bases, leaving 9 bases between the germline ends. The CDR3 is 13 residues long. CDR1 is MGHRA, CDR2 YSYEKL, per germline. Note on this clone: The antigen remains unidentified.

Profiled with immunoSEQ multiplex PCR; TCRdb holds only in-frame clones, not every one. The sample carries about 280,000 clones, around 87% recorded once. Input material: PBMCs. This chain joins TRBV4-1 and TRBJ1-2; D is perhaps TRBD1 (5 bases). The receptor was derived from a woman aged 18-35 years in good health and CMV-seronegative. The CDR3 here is CASSQQGWYGYTF. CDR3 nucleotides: TGCGCCAGCAGCCAACAGGGTTGGTATGGCTACACCTTC.